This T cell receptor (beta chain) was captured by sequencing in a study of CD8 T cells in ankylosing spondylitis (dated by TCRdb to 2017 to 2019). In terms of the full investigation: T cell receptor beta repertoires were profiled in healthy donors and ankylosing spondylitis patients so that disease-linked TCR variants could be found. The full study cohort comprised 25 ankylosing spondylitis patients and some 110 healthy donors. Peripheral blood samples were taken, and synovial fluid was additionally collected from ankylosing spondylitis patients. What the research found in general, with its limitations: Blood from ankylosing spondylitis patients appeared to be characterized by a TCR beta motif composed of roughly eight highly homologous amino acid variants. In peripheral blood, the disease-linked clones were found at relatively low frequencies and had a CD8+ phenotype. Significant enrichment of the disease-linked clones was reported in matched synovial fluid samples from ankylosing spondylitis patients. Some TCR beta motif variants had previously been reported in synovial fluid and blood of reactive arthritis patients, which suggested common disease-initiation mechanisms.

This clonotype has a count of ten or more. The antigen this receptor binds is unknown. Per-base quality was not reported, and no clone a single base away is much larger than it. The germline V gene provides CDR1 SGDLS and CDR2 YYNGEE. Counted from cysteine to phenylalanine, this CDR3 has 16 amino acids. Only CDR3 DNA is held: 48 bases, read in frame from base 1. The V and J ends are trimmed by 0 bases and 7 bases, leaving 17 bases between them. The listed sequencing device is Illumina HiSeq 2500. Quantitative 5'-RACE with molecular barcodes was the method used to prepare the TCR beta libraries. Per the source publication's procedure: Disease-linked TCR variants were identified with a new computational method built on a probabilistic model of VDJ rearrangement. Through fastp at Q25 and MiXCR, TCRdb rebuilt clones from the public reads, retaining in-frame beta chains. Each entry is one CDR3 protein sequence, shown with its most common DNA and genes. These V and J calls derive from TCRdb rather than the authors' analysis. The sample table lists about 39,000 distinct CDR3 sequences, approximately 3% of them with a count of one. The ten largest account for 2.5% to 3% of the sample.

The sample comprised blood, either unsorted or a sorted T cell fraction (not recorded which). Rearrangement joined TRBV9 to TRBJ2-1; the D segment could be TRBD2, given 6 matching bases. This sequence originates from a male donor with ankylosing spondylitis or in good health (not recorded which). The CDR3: CASSVATRGAGNEQFF. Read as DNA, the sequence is TGTGCCAGCAGCGTAGCTACGCGGGGCGCGGGGAATGAGCAGTTCTTC. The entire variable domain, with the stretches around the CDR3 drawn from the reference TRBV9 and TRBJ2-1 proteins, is DSGVTQTPKHLITATGQRVTLRCSPRSGDLSVYWYQQSLDQGLQFLIQYYNGEERAKGNILERFSAQQFPDLHSELNLSSLELGDSALYFCASSVATRGAGNEQFFGPGTRLTVL.